Listed here are 20 T cell receptor beta chains from one sample, sequenced in a study of Tregs in tolerant kidney transplant recipients. Only in-frame clones appear in the TCRdb table, and some are missing; sequencing was by immunoSEQ multiplex PCR. The sample yields tens of thousands of clones, 80% to 90% seen once. The starting material was Tregs from blood, obtained before the transplant. All receptors derive from a human donor who received a combined kidney and bone marrow transplant.

CDR3 nucleotide sequence: TGCGCCAGCAGCTTGAGTCCGACAGGGGGCGGTCAGCCCCAGCATTTT. It yields the protein CASSLSPTGGGQPQHF. The rearrangement uses TRBV5-1 and TRBJ1-5; 10 bases are shared with TRBD1. After removal of 1 base from V and 6 bases from J, the junction contained 7 bases not matched to a gene. Germline loops: CDR1 SGHRS, CDR2 YFSETQ. The CDR3 length is 16 residues.

The CDR3 reads CASKNRGANTGELFF. CDR3 nucleotides: TGTGCCAGCAAGAACAGGGGCGCGAACACCGGGGAGCTGTTTTTT. The chain joins TRBV2 to TRBJ2-2, with 7 bases aligning to TRBD1. This CDR3 is 15 amino acids long. The V gene end was trimmed by 7 bases and the J gene end by 0 bases; junction bases not matched to a gene: 5. The germline gives CDR1 SNHLY, CDR2 FYNNEI.

V is TRBV7-9 and J is TRBJ1-1; no definite D call. Trimming shortened V by 3 bases and J by 2 bases, and 7 bases separated the two germline ends. CDR3 length: 13 amino acids. CDR1 and CDR2 (germline): SEHNR, FQNEAQ (reference sequence). The CDR3 DNA sequence: TGTGCCAGCAGCTTTTCGGCTAACACTGAAGCTTTCTTT. It specifies CASSFSANTEAFF.

V gene TRBV9 combines with J gene TRBJ1-6, with D possibly TRBD1 on 5 matching bases. This CDR3 is built from 17 residues. The germline CDR1 and CDR2 sequences are SGDLS and YYNGEE. V was trimmed by 0 bases and J by 4 bases, leaving 14 bases between them. This chain's CDR3 is CASSVASRREYNSPLHF. CDR3 bases: TGTGCCAGCAGCGTAGCGTCCCGCAGGGAATATAATTCACCCCTCCACTTT. The complete variable domain, with remaining parts taken from reference TRBV9 and TRBJ1-6, reads DSGVTQTPKHLITATGQRVTLRCSPRSGDLSVYWYQQSLDQGLQFLIQYYNGEERAKGNILERFSAQQFPDLHSELNLSSLELGDSALYFCASSVASRREYNSPLHFGNGTRLTVT.

The V and J genes are TRBV28 and TRBJ2-5; D might be TRBD1 (6 bases). The J call may be incorrect, as the DNA end agrees better with TRBJ2-7. Germline loops: CDR1 MDHEN, CDR2 SYDVKM. This CDR3 contains 12 residues. As DNA, the CDR3 is TGTGCCAGCAATCAGGGGCGCCACGAGCAGTACTTC. This gives the protein CASNQGRHEQYF.

This chain uses TRBV11-2 with TRBJ2-5, with 13 bases aligning to TRBD2. The DNA matches TRBJ2-7 better at its end, which makes the J call doubtful. The length of the CDR3 is 17 residues. Per germline, CDR1 SGHAT and CDR2 FQNNGV. DNA of the CDR3: TGTGCCAGCAGCCCGGGACAACTAGCGGGAGGGCTCTACGAGCAGTACTTC. This translates into CASSPGQLAGGLYEQYF.

The chain combines TRBV18 with TRBJ2-1; D possibly corresponds to TRBD1 (5 bases). Per germline, CDR1 KGHSH and CDR2 LQKENI. The CDR3 covers 20 residues. Trimming removed 3 bases at V and 3 bases at J, with 27 bases between. CDR3 DNA sequence: TGTGCCAGCTCACCTCCGTTCCTAGGGGTCCAAAGGGCGGACTACAATGAGCAGTTCTTC. It yields the protein CASSPPFLGVQRADYNEQFF.

This rearrangement joins TRBV27 to TRBJ1-1; D is undetermined. Trimming pared 0 bases from V and 1 base from J, leaving 6 bases between. Germline CDR1 is MNHEY and CDR2 is SMNVEV (reference sequence). The CDR3 has 14 amino acids. The CDR3 region has the DNA TGTGCCAGCAGTTTATCGCACAGGAACACTGAAGCTTTCTTT. Its protein product is CASSLSHRNTEAFF.

The rearrangement links TRBV27 to TRBJ2-6, with D perhaps TRBD1 or TRBD2 (6 bases each). Germline CDR1 MNHEY, CDR2 SMNVEV (reference sequence). Trimming removed 5 bases at V and 3 bases at J, with 17 bases between. CDR3 length: 17 amino acids. CDR3 in DNA: TGTGCCAGCAGTCCCTGGGGGGCCCAAAGTGGGGCCAACGTCCTGACTTTC. Its translation: CASSPWGAQSGANVLTF.

This chain links TRBV5-1 with TRBJ2-2; 9 positions match TRBD1. J gave up 7 bases and V 8 bases, and 12 bases lay outside the gene matches. The CDR3 has 15 residues. Germline V gene data show CDR1 as SGHRS and CDR2 as YFSETQ. CDR3 sequence (DNA): TGCGCCAGTTCAACGACAGGGGGAGGAGGCGGGGAGCTGTTTTTT. Amino acids: CASSTTGGGGGELFF.

The table lists this clone with a few counts. The chain carries TRBV5-5 and TRBJ1-2; TRBD1 aligns across 10 bases. This CDR3 is 15 amino acids long. Germline CDR1 SGHKS, CDR2 YYEKEE (reference sequence). Trimming took 0 bases from V and 6 from J; bases not matched to a gene: 5. CDR3: CASSLVGTGENGYTF. In nucleotides, the CDR3 is TGTGCCAGCAGCTTGGTAGGGACAGGGGAAAATGGCTACACCTTC. Together with reference TRBV5-5 and TRBJ1-2, the CDR3 gives the full variable domain: DAGVTQSPTHLIKTRGQQVTLRCSPISGHKSVSWYQQVLGQGPQFIFQYYEKEERGRGNFPDRFSARQFPNYSSELNVNALLLGDSALYLCASSLVGTGENGYTFGSGTRLTVV.

This chain uses TRBV19 with TRBJ2-1; 10 positions agree with TRBD1. The V gene end was trimmed by 4 bases and the J gene end by 4 bases; junction bases not matched to a gene: 7. Germline V gives CDR1 LNHDA, CDR2 SQIVND (reference sequence). CDR3 length: 16 amino acids. Here the CDR3 DNA reads TGTGCCAGTAGTAGGACAGGGGGGGCCCGGTACAATGAGCAGTTCTTC. Its protein product is CASSRTGGARYNEQFF.

The chain combines TRBV11-2 with TRBJ2-1, with 7 nucleotides matching TRBD2. The germline gives CDR1 SGHAT, CDR2 FQNNGV. The CDR3 runs 15 residues. With 1 base clipped from V and 4 bases from J, the junction kept 4 bases outside the gene matches. The CDR3 coding sequence is TGTGCCAGCAGCTTAGGTTACGGGGGGTACAATGAGCAGTTCTTC. Translating gives CASSLGYGGYNEQFF.

The chain uses TRBV5-1 and TRBJ2-3, with 11 bases that match TRBD2. This CDR3 contains 17 residues. V was pared by 4 bases and J by 9 bases, with 16 bases of the junction left unmatched. CDR1 and CDR2 (germline): SGHRS, YFSETQ. The CDR3 loop reads CASSTMKSSGGAGTQYF. The CDR3 DNA is TGCGCCAGCAGCACCATGAAGAGTAGCGGGGGGGCCGGGACGCAGTATTTT.

This rearrangement joins TRBV5-5 to TRBJ1-1, with D possibly matching TRBD1 (5 bases). From germline, CDR1 is SGHKS and CDR2 YYEKEE (reference sequence). Trimming cost V 2 bases and J 1 base, with 12 bases left between them. This CDR3 is 15 amino acids long. CDR3 protein: CASSFADRTNTEAFF. The CDR3 coding sequence is TGTGCCAGCAGCTTTGCCGACAGAACGAACACTGAAGCTTTCTTT.

The chain couples TRBV29-1 to TRBJ1-2; D possibly corresponds to TRBD1 (5 bases). From germline, CDR1 is SQVTM and CDR2 ANQGSEA. Trimming pared 2 bases from V and 0 bases from J, leaving 13 bases between. The CDR3 totals 15 residues. DNA of the CDR3: TGCAGCGTTGAAAGTTTCGACAGAACTAACTATGGCTACACCTTC. Protein sequence: CSVESFDRTNYGYTF.

V gene TRBV4-1 combines with J gene TRBJ2-2; 12 nucleotides line up with TRBD2. Germline trimming cut 1 base from V and 5 bases from J; bases unmatched to any gene: 5. The V gene's germline CDR1 is MGHRA and CDR2 YSYEKL. There are 17 residues in the CDR3. In DNA form, the CDR3 reads TGCGCCAGCAGCCAAGCCCTAGCGGGAGGGCGGACCGGGGAGCTGTTTTTT. Its protein is CASSQALAGGRTGELFF.

This clone was observed once. The chain links TRBV30 to TRBJ1-4, with D perhaps matching TRBD1 (6 bases). This CDR3 is built from 14 residues. Germline CDR1 GTSNPN, CDR2 SVGIG (reference sequence). V was cut by 5 bases and J by 5 bases, with 15 bases left in between. This CDR3 is CAWAPGQHNEKLFF. In nucleotides, the CDR3 is TGTGCCTGGGCTCCGGGACAACACAATGAAAAACTGTTTTTT.

This clone occurred once. The gene calls are TRBV6-1 and TRBJ1-2; D is undetermined. Germline CDR1 MNHNS, CDR2 SASEGT. The CDR3 is made up of 15 amino acids. The V and J ends lost 4 bases and 4 bases respectively, with 16 bases between them. The CDR3 spells CASSARMEISYGYTF. In DNA, the CDR3 is TGTGCCAGCAGTGCACGGATGGAGATTAGCTATGGCTACACCTTC.

The chain couples TRBV7-2 to TRBJ2-5; D could derive from TRBD1 or TRBD2 (5 bases each). The better agreement between TRBJ2-7 and the DNA end casts doubt on the J call. The CDR3 length is 13 residues. Germline values: CDR1 SGHTA, CDR2 FQGNSA. The CDR3 protein is CASRLVGAYEQYF. Here the CDR3 DNA reads TGTGCCAGCAGGTTGGTGGGGGCCTACGAGCAGTACTTC.